The 9 T cell receptor beta chains in this list originate from one sample, sequenced in a study of radiotherapy plus CTLA-4 blockade in lung cancer. Libraries were prepared by immunoSEQ multiplex PCR; TCRdb keeps only in-frame clonotypes and omits some of them. The data contain tens of thousands of clones, approximately 76% of them singletons. Sequenced material: peripheral blood, taken from a patient treated with radiotherapy plus ipilimumab. The receptors were sampled from a human donor with non-small cell lung cancer whose response to radiotherapy plus ipilimumab could not be evaluated. Some clones in this sample may be carry-over from other donors' samples.

This chain links TRBV5-6 with TRBJ2-2, with a possible D match to TRBD1 (5 bases). This CDR3 has 16 amino acids. The V and J ends lost 0 bases and 2 bases respectively, with 11 bases between them. Germline V lookup: CDR1 SGHDT, CDR2 YYEEEE. As DNA, the CDR3 is TGTGCCAGCAGCTTGGAAAGGGGCCTCAACACCGGGGAGCTGTTTTTT. Protein: CASSLERGLNTGELFF.

The rearrangement uses TRBV6-1 and TRBJ2-7; TRBD2 matches at 11 bases. Germline CDR1 reads MNHNS; CDR2 reads SASEGT. V trimming: 8 bases; J trimming: 2 bases; junction bases outside the gene matches: 5. The CDR3 has 14 amino acids. The CDR3 bases are TGTGCCAGCGAAACTAGCGGGGGCCCCTACGAGCAGTACTTC. It translates to CASETSGGPYEQYF.

The genes are TRBV29-1 and TRBJ1-2, with 9 bases identical to TRBD1. The CDR3 extends over 15 amino acids. The V segment lost 5 bases and the J segment 1 base; nucleotides outside the gene matches: 8. Per germline, CDR1 SQVTM and CDR2 ANQGSEA. CDR3 DNA: TGCAGCGTTTCGCTAGGACAGGGGTTTAACTATGGCTACACCTTC. Its translation is CSVSLGQGFNYGYTF.

V is TRBV2 and J is TRBJ2-5, with TRBD1 matching over 7 bases. Germline trimming cut 6 bases from V and 5 bases from J; bases unmatched to any gene: 15. Germline lookup yields CDR1 SNHLY and CDR2 FYNNEI. This CDR3 spans 16 amino acids. DNA for the CDR3: TGTGCCAGCAGGACCCACCTACAGGGGTTTGGGGAGACCCAGTACTTC. It encodes CASRTHLQGFGETQYF. Drawing the rest from reference TRBV2 and TRBJ2-5, the complete variable domain is EPEVTQTPSHQVTQMGQEVILRCVPISNHLYFYWYRQILGQKVEFLVSFYNNEISEKSEIFDDQFSVERPDGSNFTLKIRSTKLEDSAMYFCASRTHLQGFGETQYFGPGTRLLVL.

The chain joins TRBV9 to TRBJ2-1; D perhaps matches TRBD2 (6 bases). From germline, CDR1 is SGDLS and CDR2 YYNGEE. Trimming took 6 bases from V and 3 from J, leaving 16 bases between them. The CDR3 loop spans 15 amino acids. The CDR3 DNA reads TGTGCCAGCACCGGGAGTGGCGGGGACTACAATGAGCAGTTCTTC. Translating gives CASTGSGGDYNEQFF.

The gene calls are TRBV6-5 and TRBJ2-5; D uncertain. The J call is doubtful: the DNA matches TRBJ2-7 better. The CDR3 extends over 14 amino acids. Germline loops: CDR1 MNHEY, CDR2 SVGAGI. This chain's CDR3 is CASSLRHGIDEQYF. CDR3 sequence (DNA): TGTGCCAGCAGCCTTCGACATGGCATTGACGAGCAGTACTTC.

The chain joins TRBV28 to TRBJ1-2; D unresolved. The V gene lost 4 bases and the J gene lost 7 bases, with 13 bases spanning the gap. Germline V gives CDR1 MDHEN, CDR2 SYDVKM. The CDR3 is 13 residues long. In DNA form, the CDR3 reads TGTGCCAGCAGTTACCCTCCTAGTCCTGGCTACACCTTC. Its translation is CASSYPPSPGYTF.

This sequence joins TRBV4-1 and TRBJ1-2; tentatively, D is TRBD1 (5 bases). The CDR3 consists of 15 residues. Trimming left V 5 bases short and J 6 bases short, with 19 bases between. The germline gives CDR1 MGHRA, CDR2 YSYEKL. In DNA, the CDR3 is TGCGCCAGCAGCTTACAACAGGAAGATGAGGATGGCTACACCTTC. Translation gives CASSLQQEDEDGYTF.

The sample holds one count of this clone. The V call is TRBV18, the J call TRBJ2-5; the match to TRBD1 covers 8 bases. CDR3 length: 14 amino acids. CDR1 is KGHSH, CDR2 LQKENI, per germline. The junction had 4 bases not matched to a gene; V was cut back by 3 bases and J by 4 bases. The CDR3 region is CASSPDRAGETQYF. For the CDR3, the DNA is TGTGCCAGCTCACCGGACAGGGCGGGAGAGACCCAGTACTTC.